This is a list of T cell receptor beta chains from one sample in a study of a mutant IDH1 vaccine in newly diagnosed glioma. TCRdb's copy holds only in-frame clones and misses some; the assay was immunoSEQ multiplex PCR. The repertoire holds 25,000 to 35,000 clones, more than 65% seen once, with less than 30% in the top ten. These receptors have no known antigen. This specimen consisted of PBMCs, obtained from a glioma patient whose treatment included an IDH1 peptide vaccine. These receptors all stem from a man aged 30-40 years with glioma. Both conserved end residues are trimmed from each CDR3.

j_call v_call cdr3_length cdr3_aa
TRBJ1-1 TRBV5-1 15 ASSYITGGSMNTEAF
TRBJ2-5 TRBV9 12 ASSPEIEAETQY
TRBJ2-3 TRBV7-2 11 ASSLDSADTQY
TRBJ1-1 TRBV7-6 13 ASSLGQEGVEGAF
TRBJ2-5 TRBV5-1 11 ASSVAGRETQY
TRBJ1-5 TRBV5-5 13 ASSWGVLSNQPQH
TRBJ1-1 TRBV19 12 ASSIGVQGTEAF
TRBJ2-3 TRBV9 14 ASSVALGQGSDTQY
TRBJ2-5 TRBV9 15 ASSPGVAGGFQETQY
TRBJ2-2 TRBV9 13 ASTRRVRGTGELF
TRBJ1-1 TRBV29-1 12 SVERAGGLPEAF
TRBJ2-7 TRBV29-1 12 SVVVTSGSYEQY
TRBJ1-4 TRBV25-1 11 ASRYREGEKLF
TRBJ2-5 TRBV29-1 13 SVELATGERETQY
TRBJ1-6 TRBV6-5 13 ASSSDGGQGTPLH
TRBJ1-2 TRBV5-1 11 ASTPAGLYGYT
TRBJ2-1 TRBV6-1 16 ASSESLTGISSYNEQF
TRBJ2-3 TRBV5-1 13 ASSWGQALGDTQY
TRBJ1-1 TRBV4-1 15 ASSQTPGQGPNTEAF
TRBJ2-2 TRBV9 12 ASSVKGSTGELF
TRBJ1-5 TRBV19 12 ASSTTGAGQPQH
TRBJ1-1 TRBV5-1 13 ASSSTGREHAEAF
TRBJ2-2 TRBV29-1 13 SVAPAGVGTGELF
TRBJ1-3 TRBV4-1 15 ASSQERDSYSGNTIY
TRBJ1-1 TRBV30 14 AWKGSDLGLTTEAF
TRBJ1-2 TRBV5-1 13 ASSPGSGQGLGYT
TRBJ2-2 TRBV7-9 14 ASSLDRRVNTGELF
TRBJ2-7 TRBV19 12 ARTIPGRSYEQY
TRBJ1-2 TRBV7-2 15 ASSLVHDGAGSYGYT
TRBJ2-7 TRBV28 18 ASSLFGGYERTPYSYEQY
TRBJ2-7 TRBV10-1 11 ASSESGSGEQY
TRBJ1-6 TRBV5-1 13 ASSSATGGNSPLH
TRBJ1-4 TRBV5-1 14 ASSLVGGTDNEKLF
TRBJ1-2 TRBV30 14 AWSVDPNLTGYGYT
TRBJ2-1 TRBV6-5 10 ASSYGQDEQF
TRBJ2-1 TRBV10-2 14 ASSDLAGTPYNEQF